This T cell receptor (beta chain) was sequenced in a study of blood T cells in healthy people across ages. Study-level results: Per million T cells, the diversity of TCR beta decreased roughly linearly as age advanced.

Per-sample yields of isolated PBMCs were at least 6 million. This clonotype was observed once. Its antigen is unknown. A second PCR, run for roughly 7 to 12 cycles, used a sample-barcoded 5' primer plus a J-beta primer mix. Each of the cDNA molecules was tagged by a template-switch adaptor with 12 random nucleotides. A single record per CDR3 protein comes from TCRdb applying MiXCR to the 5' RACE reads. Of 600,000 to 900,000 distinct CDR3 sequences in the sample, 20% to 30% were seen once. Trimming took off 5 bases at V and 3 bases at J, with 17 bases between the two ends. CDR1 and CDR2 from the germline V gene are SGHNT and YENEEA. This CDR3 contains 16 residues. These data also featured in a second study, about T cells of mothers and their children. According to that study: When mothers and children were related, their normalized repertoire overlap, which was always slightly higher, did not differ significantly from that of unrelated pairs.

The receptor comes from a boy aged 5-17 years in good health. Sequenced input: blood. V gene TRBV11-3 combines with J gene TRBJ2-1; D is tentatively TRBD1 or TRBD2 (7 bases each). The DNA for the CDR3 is TGTGCCAGCAGCCGCAGGGGGGGGGCCGGCTACAATGAGCAGTTCTTC. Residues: CASSRRGGAGYNEQFF. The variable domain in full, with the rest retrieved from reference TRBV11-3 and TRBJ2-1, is EAGVVQSPRYKIIEKKQPVAFWCNPISGHNTLYWYLQNLGQGPELLIRYENEEAVDDSQLPKDRFSAERLKGVDSTLKIQPAELGDSAVYLCASSRRGGAGYNEQFFGPGTRLTVL.